The clone carrying this T cell receptor (beta chain) came up once. Its antigen is not identified. This record belongs to a study of cytomegalovirus exposure and HLA in healthy donors. General observations from the study: In a later analysis, TCR beta V- and J-gene trimming was associated with a missense DCLRE1C variant. Accurate prediction of HLA-A and HLA-B alleles (for most subjects) was reportedly achieved from TCR beta sequences.

The CDR3 length is 17 residues. Germline V gives CDR1 SGHVS, CDR2 FQNEAQ. The ends lost 1 base at V and 0 bases at J; junction bases unmatched: 8. The PCR used 60 Vbeta and 13 Jbeta primers. Authors' data handling: A later analysis tallied 80 million or so unique TCR beta chains, around 11 million of them shared. TCRdb's copy holds only in-frame clones and misses some; the assay was immunoSEQ multiplex PCR. That table furnishes V, J and clone size, whereas the DNA furnished D and trimming. In the table there are roughly 130,000 clones, roughly three quarters of which are singletons. Material: PBMCs. The clonotype was recovered from a man between 18 and 29 years old in good health and CMV-seronegative. V usage is TRBV7-8 and J usage is TRBJ2-7, with 8 bases lining up with TRBD1. The CDR3 is CASSLVGTGSRSYEQYF. In DNA form, the CDR3 reads TGTGCCAGCAGCTTAGTGGGGACAGGTTCCCGCTCCTACGAGCAGTACTTC.